This T cell receptor (beta chain) originates from a study of post-analysis software for immune sequencing data. Study-level information: Relapsing-remitting, secondary progressive and progressive-relapsing forms made up the multiple sclerosis disease courses. Study-wide findings and caveats: Roughly 5 TRBV segments occurring more often in patients than controls included TRBV5-6, TRBV5-1 and TRBV20-1.

A few counts support this clonotype. The target antigen is unknown. TCR beta libraries were prepared from cDNA with unique molecular identifiers. TCRdb recomputed calls from the PCR reads with MiXCR, one row per CDR3 protein. The repertoire has about 540,000 distinct CDR3 sequences, 30% to 40% of them found once; the top ten carry 5% to 6%. The germline V gene encodes CDR1 SGHAT and CDR2 FQNNGV. CDR3 length: 16 amino acids. Trimming pared 5 bases from V and 2 bases from J, leaving 17 bases between. This TCR derives from a girl aged 2-17 years with multiple sclerosis. V is TRBV11-2 and J is TRBJ2-3; no clear D gene. Source material: blood. DNA of the CDR3: TGTGCCAGCAGCCTTCGGAGCCGCGGCATCACAGATACGCAGTATTTT. The encoded protein is CASSLRSRGITDTQYF.